This TCR beta chain was sequenced for a study of blood T cell repertoires in COVID-19. Background on the study: Nucleic acid was either cDNA or gDNA, and it came from T cells, B-cell-depleted T cells, or PBMCs.

The CDR3 has 17 amino acids. The V and J ends lost 6 bases and 0 bases respectively, with 18 bases between them. Germline lookup yields CDR1 MNHEY and CDR2 SMNVEV (reference sequence). Those enrolled in Seattle joined during active infection and were followed longitudinally afterward. Here immunoSEQ multiplex PCR was the method, and the copy in TCRdb shows in-frame clones only, minus some. This table has 90,000 to 100,000 clones, approximately 88% appearing once. This chain uses TRBV27 with TRBJ1-5; D uncertain. The clonotype was recovered from a man in his 60s with COVID-19, enrolled during active disease. What was sequenced was peripheral blood. For the CDR3, the DNA is TGTGCCAGCAGCCGAACCCCGTCCGGTTATAGCAATCAGCCCCAGCATTTT. It is translated as CASSRTPSGYSNQPQHF.